This passage covers 28 T cell receptor beta chains from one sample sequenced in a study of tumor-infiltrating lymphocytes in primary liver carcinoma. TCR beta cDNA was made from 400 to 600 ng total RNA with a constant-region primer. Library construction for TCR beta comprised three nested multiplex PCR rounds performed with slightly modified ARM-PCR. Running about 11 cycles apiece, the first two PCR rounds relied on TRBV1-TRBV30 forward primers together with a C-beta reverse primer. Via MiXCR, TCRdb re-called the multiplex PCR reads, giving one row per CDR3 protein. The sample has about 330,000 distinct CDR3 sequences; approximately 65% are singletons. Germline DNA was also extracted, and blood RNA was taken from unsorted whole blood. Source material: peripheral blood. The receptors originated from a man aged 35 to 55 with primary liver carcinoma and hepatitis B virus infection.

This clonotype occurred many times. The rearrangement uses TRBV12-3 or TRBV12-4 and TRBJ2-1; the match to TRBD2 covers 7 bases. The CDR3 consists of 16 residues. V lost 5 bases to trimming and J lost 6 bases; unmatched junction nucleotides: 13. The CDR3 DNA follows: TGTGCCAGCAGTGATCCTCGCGGGAGCTCAGGCAATGAGCAGTTCTTC. Amino acids: CASSDPRGSSGNEQFF.

This chain connects TRBV7-9 to TRBJ2-7, with 8 bases that match TRBD1. The germline CDR1 and CDR2 sequences are SEHNR and FQNEAQ (reference sequence). Trimming removed 7 bases from V and 4 bases from J; junction bases left unmatched: 9. The length of the CDR3 is 14 residues. The chain's CDR3 is CASTGEDRDYEQYF. The CDR3 DNA is TGTGCCAGCACCGGGGAGGACAGGGATTACGAGCAGTACTTC.

This clonotype showed up many times. The chain is built from TRBV29-1 and TRBJ2-2; 7 bases line up with TRBD1. The length of the CDR3 is 14 residues. The V and J ends lost 4 bases and 4 bases, in that order; junction bases with no gene match: 6. Germline-derived CDR1 and CDR2 are SQVTM and ANQGSEA. CDR3 sequence (DNA): TGCAGCGTTGGTGGAACAGGGGCCACCGGGGAGCTGTTTTTT. Protein sequence: CSVGGTGATGELFF.

Concerning this clonotype itself: A read error may be the cause here, since a much bigger clone is one base away. The chain couples TRBV4-1 to TRBJ2-7; D is uncertain. CDR1 is MGHRA and CDR2 is YSYEKL in the germline V gene. CDR3 length: 15 residues. The germline V and J ends were trimmed by 1 base and 3 bases, with 13 bases remaining between them. DNA of the CDR3: TGCGCCAGCAGCCAAGCCAGTGGCTCAGTCTACGAGCAGTACTTC. Translation gives CASSQASGSVYEQYF.

Note on this clonotype: Compared with germline, one end of the junction differs, possibly owing to a read error. This rearrangement joins TRBV29-1 to TRBJ2-5; D possibly uses TRBD1 or TRBD2 (5 bases each). Germline CDR1 SQVTM, CDR2 ANQGSEA. CDR3 length equals 13 residues. The CDR3 DNA sequence: TGCAGCGCTGCAATGGGGGTTGGGGAGATCCAGTACTTC. It codes for CSAAMGVGEIQYF.

A note on this clonotype: Relative to the germline gene, one junction end is altered; a read error may explain this. The chain employs TRBV11-2 and TRBJ2-5; 12 nucleotides align to TRBD2. From germline, CDR1 is SGHAT and CDR2 FQNNGV. The CDR3 is made up of 16 amino acids. The CDR3 spells CASSPGLAGRKETQYF. CDR3 coding DNA: TGTGCTAGCAGCCCCGGACTAGCGGGGAGAAAAGAGACCCAGTACTTC.

This clonotype was observed at least ten times. V is TRBV6-6 and J is TRBJ2-5; D may be TRBD1 (5 bases). With 11 bases removed from V and 1 base from J, the gap between germline ends came to 14 bases. The CDR3 covers 13 residues. Germline V lookup: CDR1 MNHNY, CDR2 SVGAGI (reference sequence). The chain's CDR3 is CAARQRIQETQYF. CDR3 in DNA: TGTGCCGCCCGACAGCGTATCCAAGAGACCCAGTACTTC.

About this clonotype itself: Since no conserved phenylalanine or tryptophan closes the CDR3, a read error is the likely cause. The CDR3 sequence is CSVRTSGSWAETQYL. CDR3 in DNA: TGCAGCGTTCGAACTAGCGGGAGTTGGGCAGAGACCCAGTACTTA. This chain uses TRBV29-1 with TRBJ2-5, with 11 bases matching TRBD2. Germline V gene data show CDR1 as SQVTM and CDR2 as ANQGSEA. J was trimmed by 4 bases and V by 5 bases; bases with no gene match: 9. The CDR3 is 15 residues long.

This rearrangement joins TRBV11-2 to TRBJ2-6; D unresolved. Germline V gives CDR1 SGHAT, CDR2 FQNNGV. V was clipped by 11 bases and J by 4 bases, with 15 bases between them. The CDR3 is made up of 14 amino acids. The CDR3 nucleotides read TGTGCCTGTACAGTGGATGGCGGGGCCAACGTCCTGACTTTC. Its translation: CACTVDGGANVLTF.

This clonotype was recorded many times. This chain links TRBV6-5 with TRBJ2-3, with TRBD1 identical over 7 bases. J was trimmed by 5 bases and V by 7 bases; bases with no gene match: 9. Germline CDR1 MNHEY, CDR2 SVGAGI. The CDR3 sequence is 14 residues long. The CDR3 is CASTPQGFGDTQYF. CDR3 DNA sequence: TGTGCCAGCACGCCACAGGGGTTCGGAGATACGCAGTATTTT.

As to this clonotype: This clone may be a read error of a much larger clone one base away. V usage is TRBV12-3 or TRBV12-4 and J usage is TRBJ2-7, with D possibly matching TRBD1 (5 bases). V was clipped by 4 bases and J by 9 bases, with 16 bases between them. CDR3 length: 13 residues. The CDR3 sequence is CASSSDKTQGQYF. DNA for the CDR3: TGTGCCAGCAGTTCAGACAAGACTCAGGGGCAGTACTTC.

Points on this clonotype: No conserved phenylalanine or tryptophan is present at the end of the CDR3, so a read error is the likely explanation. Because the CDR3's place on the DNA is in doubt, the DNA is left out and the CDR3 is given as listed by TCRdb. This chain joins TRBV4-1 and TRBJ2-7; the table's D gene call, TRBD2, was not cross checked with the DNA. The CDR3 is 16 amino acids in total, end residues counted. Germline CDR1 and CDR2: MGHRA and YSYEKL. The chain's CDR3 is CASSQVLGRDGYELYI.

The V call is TRBV12-3 or TRBV12-4, the J call TRBJ1-4; D possibly corresponds to TRBD1 (6 bases). V was clipped by 7 bases and J by 6 bases, with 15 bases between them. The CDR3 is 14 residues long. The CDR3 bases are TGTGCCAGCAAATTGACAGGTTCAGATGAAAAACTGTTTTTT. It is translated as CASKLTGSDEKLFF.

At least ten counts were recorded for this clonotype. The chain has TRBV5-4 and TRBJ2-1; a possible D gene is TRBD2 (6 bases). The CDR3 extends over 14 amino acids. Between the trimmed V and J ends, which lost 1 base and 9 bases, there was a span of 14 bases. The V gene's germline CDR1 is SGHNT and CDR2 YYREEE (reference sequence). The CDR3 DNA reads TGTGCCAGCAGCTTGAATGGCGGGATGGTTGAGCAGTTCTTC. It encodes CASSLNGGMVEQFF.

This clonotype has a count of ten or more. This chain links TRBV29-1 with TRBJ2-3, with D possibly TRBD2 on 6 matching bases. CDR1 is SQVTM, CDR2 ANQGSEA, per germline. V lost 5 bases, J lost 0 bases, and 12 bases lay in between. The CDR3 sequence is 14 residues long. CDR3 coding DNA: TGCAGCGTTCGGAGGGGCACTAGCACAGATACGCAGTATTTT. Amino acids: CSVRRGTSTDTQYF.

This clonotype was seen a few times. This may come from a read error, since a much larger clone is one base off. This chain links TRBV4-1 with TRBJ2-1, with a weak D call TRBD1 (5 bases). The CDR3 length is 15 residues. Looked up from germline, CDR1 is MGHRA and CDR2 is YSYEKL. Trimming took 1 base from V and 6 from J, leaving 13 bases between them. For the CDR3, the DNA is TGCGCCAGCAGCCAAGTTAGGACATGGGCCAATGAGCAGTTCTTC. Encoded protein: CASSQVRTWANEQFF.

Remarks on this clonotype: This could be a read error, since a much larger clone is one nucleotide away. The conserved closing phenylalanine or tryptophan is absent in this CDR3, likely reflecting a read error. The CDR3 loop is CASSYGQGSYEQYL. The DNA for the CDR3 is TGTGCCAGCAGTTATGGACAGGGTTCCTACGAGCAGTACCTC. This chain uses TRBV6-5 with TRBJ2-7; 8 positions match TRBD1. Germline-derived CDR1 and CDR2 are MNHEY and SVGAGI. This CDR3 comprises 14 residues. V trimming: 3 bases; J trimming: 1 base; junction bases outside the gene matches: 2.

The chain carries TRBV6-5 and TRBJ2-2; D is tentatively TRBD1 or TRBD2 (5 bases each). Germline CDR1 MNHEY, CDR2 SVGAGI. CDR3 size: 15 residues. Between the trimmed V and J ends, which lost 7 bases and 4 bases, there was a span of 16 bases. Written as DNA, the CDR3 is TGTGCCAGCAAATCCGGGGCAGGGAGCACCGGGGAGCTGTTTTTT. Protein product: CASKSGAGSTGELFF.

A word on this clonotype: The conserved closing phenylalanine or tryptophan is absent in this CDR3, likely reflecting a read error. This rearrangement joins TRBV6-1 to TRBJ1-5; the D gene is possibly TRBD1 (5 bases). Trimming pared 4 bases from V and 0 bases from J, leaving 10 bases between. The length of the CDR3 is 15 residues. Germline V lookup: CDR1 MNHNS, CDR2 SASEGT. In nucleotides, the CDR3 is TGTGCCAGCAGTGCGGACATCTATAGCAATCAGCCCCAGCATCTT. Protein product: CASSADIYSNQPQHL.

Concerning this clonotype itself: This may come from a read error, since a much larger clone is one base off. The CDR3 loop is CASNALSGRSTGELFF. CDR3 coding DNA: TGTGCCAGCAACGCTTTAAGCGGGAGAAGCACCGGGGAGCTGTTTTTT. The V and J genes are TRBV7-8 and TRBJ2-2; 8 bases are shared with TRBD2. The germline gives CDR1 SGHVS, CDR2 FQNEAQ. The V and J ends lost 7 bases and 4 bases, in that order; junction bases with no gene match: 11. The CDR3 is 16 residues long. The whole variable domain, filled in from reference TRBV7-8 and TRBJ2-2, reads GAGVSQSPRYKVAKRGQDVALRCDPISGHVSLFWYQQALGQGPEFLTYFQNEAQLDKSGLPSDRFFAERPEGSVSTLKIQRTQQEDSAVYLCASNALSGRSTGELFFGEGSRLTVL.

The chain uses TRBV10-1 and TRBJ2-1, with D possibly being TRBD1 (5 bases). Germline CDR1 and CDR2: WNHNN and SYGVQD (reference sequence). This CDR3 has 19 residues. Deletions cut 11 bases from V and 5 bases from J, with 34 bases between. CDR3 nucleotides: TGCGCCCCCGTCGAGAAGGAGACATGGGATGTATGGGGCGACAATGAGCAGTTCTTC. Protein: CAPVEKETWDVWGDNEQFF.

V gene TRBV11-2 combines with J gene TRBJ2-7, with 7 bases fitting TRBD2. Germline CDR1 and CDR2: SGHAT and FQNNGV. J was trimmed by 6 bases and V by 0 bases; bases with no gene match: 17. This CDR3 comprises 18 residues. The CDR3 DNA is TGTGCCAGCAGCTTAGATCTTGGAACCGGGGACTACGTCTGCGAGCAGTACTTC. This sequence encodes CASSLDLGTGDYVCEQYF.

In the case of this clonotype: A much larger clone sits a single nucleotide away, making a read error possible. This rearrangement joins TRBV12-3 or TRBV12-4 to TRBJ2-1, with 14 bases identical to TRBD2. There are 16 residues in the CDR3. The CDR3 bases are TGTGCCGGCAGGGAAGGACAGGGCGGACTAGCGGGAGGGCAGTTCTTC. Amino acid sequence: CAGREGQGGLAGGQFF.

This clonotype was observed a handful of times. A much larger clonotype is one base distant, so this may be a read error. The chain recombines TRBV6-5 with TRBJ2-1; 7 nucleotides match TRBD2. J was trimmed by 6 bases and V by 0 bases; bases with no gene match: 5. This CDR3 region has 15 residues. Germline CDR1 MNHEY, CDR2 SVGAGI. CDR3 sequence (DNA): TGTGCCAGCAGTTACTCCCGGTGGGGGGGCAATGAGCAGTTCTTC. Amino acid sequence: CASSYSRWGGNEQFF.

This clonotype has just a few counts. The chain couples TRBV6-6 to TRBJ1-2, with 7 bases identical to TRBD1. Looked up from germline, CDR1 is MNHNY and CDR2 is SVGAGI (reference sequence). The CDR3 has 13 residues. V trimming: 6 bases; J trimming: 8 bases; junction bases outside the gene matches: 9. The CDR3: CASSDRDEYGYTF. CDR3 coding DNA: TGTGCCAGCAGCGACAGGGATGAATACGGCTACACCTTC.

Only a few counts were recorded for this clonotype. The V and J genes are TRBV5-4 and TRBJ2-3; D remains unclear. The length of the CDR3 is 14 residues. Trimming took off 0 bases at V and 4 bases at J, with 9 bases between the two ends. Germline V lookup: CDR1 SGHNT, CDR2 YYREEE (reference sequence). The CDR3 is CASSLGQAPDTQYF. For the CDR3, the DNA is TGTGCCAGCAGCTTGGGGCAGGCCCCAGATACGCAGTATTTT.

As to this clonotype: No conserved phenylalanine or tryptophan ends this CDR3, so it is likely a read error. The J gene is TRBJ2-5, the V gene TRBV11-2; D perhaps matches TRBD1 (6 bases). CDR1 is SGHAT and CDR2 is FQNNGV in the germline V gene. The CDR3 length is 12 residues. The CDR3 loop is CANSPTGETQYS. DNA for the CDR3: TGTGCCAACAGCCCGACAGGAGAGACCCAGTACTCC.

This clonotype was counted ten times or more. The chain joins TRBV6-1 to TRBJ2-6, with TRBD1 matching over 10 bases. V gave up 1 base and J gave up 1 base; unmatched junction bases: 10. CDR3 size: 20 residues. Germline CDR1 is MNHNS and CDR2 is SASEGT. The CDR3 loop is CASSEEFTRDRGSGANVLTF. The CDR3 DNA reads TGTGCCAGCAGTGAAGAATTTACGAGGGACAGGGGTTCTGGGGCCAACGTCCTGACTTTC.